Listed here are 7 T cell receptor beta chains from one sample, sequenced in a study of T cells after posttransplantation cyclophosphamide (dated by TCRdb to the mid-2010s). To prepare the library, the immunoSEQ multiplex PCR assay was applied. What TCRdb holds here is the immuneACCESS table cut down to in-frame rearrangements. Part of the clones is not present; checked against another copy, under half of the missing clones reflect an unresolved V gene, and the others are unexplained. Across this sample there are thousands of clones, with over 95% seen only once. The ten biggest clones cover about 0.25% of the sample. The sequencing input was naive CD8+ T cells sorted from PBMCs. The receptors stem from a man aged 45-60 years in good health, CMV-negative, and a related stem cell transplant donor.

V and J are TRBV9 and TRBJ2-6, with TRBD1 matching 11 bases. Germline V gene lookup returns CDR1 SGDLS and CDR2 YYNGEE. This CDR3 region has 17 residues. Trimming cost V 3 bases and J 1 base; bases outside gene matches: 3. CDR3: CASSGTGGASGANVLTF. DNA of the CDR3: TGTGCCAGCAGCGGGACAGGGGGCGCGTCTGGGGCCAACGTCCTGACTTTC.

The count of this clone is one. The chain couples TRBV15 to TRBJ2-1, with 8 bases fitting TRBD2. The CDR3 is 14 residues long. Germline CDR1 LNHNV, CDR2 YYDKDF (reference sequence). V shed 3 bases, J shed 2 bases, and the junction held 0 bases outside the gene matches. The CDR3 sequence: CATSRGLAYNEQFF. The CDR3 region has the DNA TGTGCCACCAGCAGGGGACTAGCCTACAATGAGCAGTTCTTC. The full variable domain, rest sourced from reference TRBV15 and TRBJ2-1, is DAMVIQNPRYQVTQFGKPVTLSCSQTLNHNVMYWYQQKSSQAPKLLFHYYDKDFNNEADTPDNFQSRRPNTSFCFLDIRSPGLGDTAMYLCATSRGLAYNEQFFGPGTRLTVL.

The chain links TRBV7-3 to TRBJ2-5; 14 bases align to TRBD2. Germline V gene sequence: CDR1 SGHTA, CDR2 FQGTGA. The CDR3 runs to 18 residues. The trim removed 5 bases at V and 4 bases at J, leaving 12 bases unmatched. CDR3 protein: CASSPVPGLAGARETQYF. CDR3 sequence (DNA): TGTGCCAGCAGCCCCGTCCCGGGACTAGCGGGAGCTAGAGAGACCCAGTACTTC.

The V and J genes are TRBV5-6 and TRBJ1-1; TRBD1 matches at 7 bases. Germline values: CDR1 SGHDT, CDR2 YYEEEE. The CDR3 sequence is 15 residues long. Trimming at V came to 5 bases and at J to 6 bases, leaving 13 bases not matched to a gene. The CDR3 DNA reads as TGTGCCAGCAGGGGGGGAATAGGGGGCTACGCTGAAGCTTTCTTT. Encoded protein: CASRGGIGGYAEAFF.

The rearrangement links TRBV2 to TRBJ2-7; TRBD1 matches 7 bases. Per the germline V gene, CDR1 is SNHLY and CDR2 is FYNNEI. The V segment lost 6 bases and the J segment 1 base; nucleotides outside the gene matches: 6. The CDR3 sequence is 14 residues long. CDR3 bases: TGTGCCAGCAGGTGGACAGGTTTGTCCTACGAGCAGTACTTC. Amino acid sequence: CASRWTGLSYEQYF.

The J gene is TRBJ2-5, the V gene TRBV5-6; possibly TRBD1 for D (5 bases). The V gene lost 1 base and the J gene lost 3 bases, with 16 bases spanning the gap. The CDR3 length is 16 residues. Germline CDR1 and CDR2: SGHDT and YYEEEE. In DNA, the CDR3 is TGTGCCAGCAGCTTGTTCCAGGGCAGGGCAAAAGAGACCCAGTACTTC. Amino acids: CASSLFQGRAKETQYF.

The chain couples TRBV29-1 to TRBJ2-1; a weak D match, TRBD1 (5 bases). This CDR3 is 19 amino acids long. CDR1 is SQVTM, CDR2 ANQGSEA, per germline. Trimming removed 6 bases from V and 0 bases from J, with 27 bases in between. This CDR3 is CSVPSPIGAGRSSYNEQFF. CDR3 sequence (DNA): TGCAGCGTCCCCTCGCCGATTGGCGCAGGGCGAAGCTCCTACAATGAGCAGTTCTTC.